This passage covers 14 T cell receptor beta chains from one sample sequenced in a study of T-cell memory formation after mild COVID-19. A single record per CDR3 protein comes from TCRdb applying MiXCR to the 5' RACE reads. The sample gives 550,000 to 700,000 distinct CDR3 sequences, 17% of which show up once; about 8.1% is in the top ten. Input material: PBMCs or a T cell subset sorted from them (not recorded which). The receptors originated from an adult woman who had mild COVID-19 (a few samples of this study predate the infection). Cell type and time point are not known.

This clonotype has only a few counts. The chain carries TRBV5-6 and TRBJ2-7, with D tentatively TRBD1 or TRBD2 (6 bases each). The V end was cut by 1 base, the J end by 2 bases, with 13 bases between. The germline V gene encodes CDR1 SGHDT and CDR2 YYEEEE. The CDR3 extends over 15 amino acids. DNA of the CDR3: TGTGCCAGCAGCTTGTTCGGGGGCCCCCCCTACGAGCAGTACTTC. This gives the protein CASSLFGGPPYEQYF.

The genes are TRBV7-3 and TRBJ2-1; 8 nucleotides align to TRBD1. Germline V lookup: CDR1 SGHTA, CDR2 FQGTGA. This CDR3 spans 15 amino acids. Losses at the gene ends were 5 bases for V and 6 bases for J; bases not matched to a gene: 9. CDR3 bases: TGTGCCAGCAGCCCCCGACAACAGGGGGGCAATGAGCAGTTCTTC. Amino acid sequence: CASSPRQQGGNEQFF.

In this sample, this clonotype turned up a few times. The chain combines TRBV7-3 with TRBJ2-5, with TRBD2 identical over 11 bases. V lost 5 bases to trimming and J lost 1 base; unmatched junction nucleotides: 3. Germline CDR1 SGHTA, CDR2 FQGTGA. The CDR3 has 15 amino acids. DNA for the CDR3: TGTGCCAGCAGCAACGGACTAGCGGGCCAAGAGACCCAGTACTTC. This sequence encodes CASSNGLAGQETQYF.

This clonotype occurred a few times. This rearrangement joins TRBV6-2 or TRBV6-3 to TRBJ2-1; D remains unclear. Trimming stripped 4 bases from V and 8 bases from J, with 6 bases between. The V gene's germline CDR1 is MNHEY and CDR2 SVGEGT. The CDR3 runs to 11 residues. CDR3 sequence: CASSSGHEQFF. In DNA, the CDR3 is TGTGCCAGCAGTTCCGGGCATGAGCAGTTCTTC.

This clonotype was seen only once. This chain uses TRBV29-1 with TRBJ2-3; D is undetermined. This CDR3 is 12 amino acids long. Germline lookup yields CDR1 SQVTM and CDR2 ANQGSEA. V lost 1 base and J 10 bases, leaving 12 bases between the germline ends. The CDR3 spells CSVEATDLPQYF. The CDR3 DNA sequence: TGCAGCGTTGAAGCTACGGACCTTCCGCAGTATTTT.

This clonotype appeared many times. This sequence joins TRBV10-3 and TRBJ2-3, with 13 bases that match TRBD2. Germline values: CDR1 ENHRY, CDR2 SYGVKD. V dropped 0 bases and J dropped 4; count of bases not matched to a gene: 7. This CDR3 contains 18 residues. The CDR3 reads CAISESRTSGSFADTQYF. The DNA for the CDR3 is TGTGCCATCAGTGAGTCGCGGACTAGCGGGAGCTTCGCAGATACGCAGTATTTT.

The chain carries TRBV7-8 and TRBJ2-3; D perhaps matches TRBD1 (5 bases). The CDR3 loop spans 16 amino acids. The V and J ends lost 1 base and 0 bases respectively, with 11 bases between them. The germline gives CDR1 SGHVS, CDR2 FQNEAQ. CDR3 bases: TGTGCCAGCAGCTTAGGAAGGACAAAAAGCACAGATACGCAGTATTTT. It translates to CASSLGRTKSTDTQYF.

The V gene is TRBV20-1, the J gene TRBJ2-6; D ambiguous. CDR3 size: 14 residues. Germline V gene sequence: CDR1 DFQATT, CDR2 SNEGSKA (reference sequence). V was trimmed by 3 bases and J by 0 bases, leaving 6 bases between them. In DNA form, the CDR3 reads TGCAGTGCTAGTAGATCCTCTGGGGCCAACGTCCTGACTTTC. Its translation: CSASRSSGANVLTF.

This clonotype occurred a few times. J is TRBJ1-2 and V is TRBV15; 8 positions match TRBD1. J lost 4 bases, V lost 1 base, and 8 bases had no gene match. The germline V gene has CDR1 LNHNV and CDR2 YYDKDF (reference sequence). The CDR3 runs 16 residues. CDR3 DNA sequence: TGTGCCACCAGCAGAGGGGGACCGGGACAGGCCTATGGCTACACCTTC. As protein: CATSRGGPGQAYGYTF. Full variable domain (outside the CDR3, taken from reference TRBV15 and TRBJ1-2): DAMVIQNPRYQVTQFGKPVTLSCSQTLNHNVMYWYQQKSSQAPKLLFHYYDKDFNNEADTPDNFQSRRPNTSFCFLDIRSPGLGDTAMYLCATSRGGPGQAYGYTFGSGTRLTVV.

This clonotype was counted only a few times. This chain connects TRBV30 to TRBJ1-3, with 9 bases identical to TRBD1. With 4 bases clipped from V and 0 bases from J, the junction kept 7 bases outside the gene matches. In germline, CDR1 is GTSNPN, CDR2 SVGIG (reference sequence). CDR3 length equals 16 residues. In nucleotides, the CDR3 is TGTGCCTGGATTGGGACAGGGAGTCTCTCTGGAAACACCATATATTTT. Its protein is CAWIGTGSLSGNTIYF.

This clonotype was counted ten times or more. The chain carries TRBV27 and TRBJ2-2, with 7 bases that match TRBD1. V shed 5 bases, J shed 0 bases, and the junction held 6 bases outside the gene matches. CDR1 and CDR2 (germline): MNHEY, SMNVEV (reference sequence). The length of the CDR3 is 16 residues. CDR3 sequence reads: CASSDRAGTNTGELFF. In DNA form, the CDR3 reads TGTGCCAGCAGTGACAGGGCTGGTACGAACACCGGGGAGCTGTTTTTT.

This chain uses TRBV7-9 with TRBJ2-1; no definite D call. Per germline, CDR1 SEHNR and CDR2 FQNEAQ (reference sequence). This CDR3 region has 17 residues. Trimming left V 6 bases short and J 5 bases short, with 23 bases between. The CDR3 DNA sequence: TGTGCCAGCAGGCTTTTTCGCGTACAGAAACACGACAATGAGCAGTTCTTC. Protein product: CASRLFRVQKHDNEQFF.

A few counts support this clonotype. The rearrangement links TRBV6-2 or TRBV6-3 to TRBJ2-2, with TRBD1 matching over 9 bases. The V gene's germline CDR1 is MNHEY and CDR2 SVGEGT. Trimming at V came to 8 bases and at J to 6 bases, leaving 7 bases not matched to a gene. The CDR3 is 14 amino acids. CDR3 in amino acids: CASQGQGYAGELFF. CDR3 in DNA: TGTGCCAGCCAGGGACAGGGCTATGCCGGGGAGCTGTTTTTT.

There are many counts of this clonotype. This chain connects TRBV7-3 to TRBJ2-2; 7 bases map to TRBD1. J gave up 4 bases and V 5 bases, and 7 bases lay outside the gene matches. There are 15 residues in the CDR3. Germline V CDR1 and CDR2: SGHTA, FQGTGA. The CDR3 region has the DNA TGTGCCAGCAGCCCCACAGGGGCTGGCACCGGGGAGCTGTTTTTT. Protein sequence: CASSPTGAGTGELFF.